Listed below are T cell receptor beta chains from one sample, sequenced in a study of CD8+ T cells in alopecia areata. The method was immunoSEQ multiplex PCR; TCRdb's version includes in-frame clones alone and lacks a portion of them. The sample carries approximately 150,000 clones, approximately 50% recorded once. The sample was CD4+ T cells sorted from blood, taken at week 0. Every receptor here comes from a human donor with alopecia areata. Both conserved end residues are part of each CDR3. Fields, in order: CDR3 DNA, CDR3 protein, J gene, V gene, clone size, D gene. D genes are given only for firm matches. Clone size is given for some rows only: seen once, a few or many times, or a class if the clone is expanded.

TGTGCCAGCAGCTCCGTTCTAGCGGGAGCGGGCGTTCAGTACTTC CASSSVLAGAGVQYF TRBJ2-4 TRBV4-2 few TRBD2
TGCAGCGCTACACCGGGACTAGCGGTCCACGAGCAGTACTTC CSATPGLAVHEQYF TRBJ2-7 TRBV29-1 NA TRBD2
TGTGCCATCAGGCAGGGCTTAGCGGGGACCGATGAGCAGTTCTTC CAIRQGLAGTDEQFF TRBJ2-1 TRBV10-3 few TRBD2
TGTGCCAGCTCGGGACAGGGGGCCCGGGAGACCCAGTACTTC CASSGQGARETQYF TRBJ2-5 TRBV5-4 NA TRBD1
TGTGCCAGCAGCTTGGCCCTTTCCTCCTACAATGAGCAGTTCTTC CASSLALSSYNEQFF TRBJ2-1 TRBV5-4 NA NA
TGCAGCGTTGCAACAGGGGGCGCGAACACTGAAGCTTTCTTT CSVATGGANTEAFF TRBJ1-1 TRBV29-1 few TRBD1
TGTGCCAGCAGTTATGATGGGCCGGGCACAGATACGCAGTATTTT CASSYDGPGTDTQYF TRBJ2-3 TRBV6-5 few NA
TGTGCCAGCAGTTACTCCGGACGAGGCAGGACCATTCAGTACTTC CASSYSGRGRTIQYF TRBJ2-4 TRBV6-5 once NA
TGTGCCAGCAGTTCCTCGGGACAGGGGGCGATGGACTTC CASSSSGQGAMDF TRBJ2-7 TRBV28 NA TRBD1
TGTGCCAGCAGCTTGATCGGGTTCAGCTCCGGGGTTGGCTACACCTTC CASSLIGFSSGVGYTF TRBJ1-2 TRBV5-4 NA NA
TGTGCCAGCAGCCCCACTAGGTCCAATGAGCAGTTCTTC CASSPTRSNEQFF TRBJ2-1 TRBV7-2 NA NA
TGCAGCGAGAGAGGGACACCCGCGGAGACCCAGTACTTC CSERGTPAETQYF TRBJ2-5 TRBV29-1 few NA
TGCAGCGGCCTCGGGCCTCGCAATGAGCAGTTCTTC CSGLGPRNEQFF TRBJ2-1 TRBV29-1 few NA
TGTGCCAGCAGCTCAGCTGGCGGGAAATCCGTCGGGGAGCTGTTTTTT CASSSAGGKSVGELFF TRBJ2-2 TRBV7-8 NA NA